The 4 T cell receptor beta chains below all came from one sample that was sequenced in a study of tumor-infiltrating lymphocytes in primary liver carcinoma. With a constant-region primer, TCR beta cDNA was made from 400 to 550 ng of total RNA. Employing slightly modified ARM-PCR, three nested multiplex PCR rounds were run, and these gave rise to the TCR beta libraries. Primers for the first two PCR rounds were TRBV1-TRBV30 forward primers and a C-beta reverse primer (around 10 cycles per round). One entry per CDR3 protein, called by TCRdb with MiXCR from the multiplex PCR reads. The table has about 330,000 distinct CDR3 sequences, 65% seen once. For blood RNA, unsorted whole blood served as the source, and germline DNA was extracted too. What was sequenced was peripheral blood. The receptors originated from a man aged 35-49 years with primary liver carcinoma and hepatitis B virus infection.

The chain couples TRBV24-1 to TRBJ2-2; the match to TRBD1 covers 8 bases. Germline loops: CDR1 KGHDR, CDR2 SFDVKD. The CDR3 loop spans 16 amino acids. With V trimmed by 0 bases and J by 4 bases, 3 bases remained unmatched. Written as DNA, the CDR3 is TGTGCCACCAGTGATTTGAGCAGGGGGCCCACCGGGGAGCTGTTTTTT. Protein sequence: CATSDLSRGPTGELFF.

This clonotype was counted ten times or more. The chain carries TRBV28 and TRBJ2-7, with 8 bases matching TRBD1. V trimming: 5 bases; J trimming: 4 bases; junction bases outside the gene matches: 10. CDR1 is MDHEN and CDR2 is SYDVKM in the germline V gene. This CDR3 is 15 amino acids long. The CDR3, as DNA: TGTGCCAGCAGTCATGAGCGGACAGGGAAGTACGAGCAGTACTTC. It codes for CASSHERTGKYEQYF.

For this clonotype: A junction end diverges from the germline sequence, so it may reflect a read error. The CDR3 reads CVSSYSTGTGLTDTQCF. Written as DNA, the CDR3 is TGTGTCAGCAGTTACTCGACTGGGACAGGGCTAACAGATACGCAGTGTTTT. The gene calls are TRBV6-2 or TRBV6-3 and TRBJ2-3; 9 bases line up with TRBD1. CDR1 MNHEY and CDR2 SVGEGT come from the germline V gene. The CDR3 totals 17 residues.

The chain combines TRBV4-2 with TRBJ2-3; TRBD2 aligns across 14 bases. Germline-derived CDR1 and CDR2 are LGHNA and YNFKEQ. CDR3 length: 18 amino acids. The ends lost 6 bases at V and 0 bases at J; junction bases unmatched: 8. The CDR3 DNA follows: TGTGCCAGCAGTCCCCGGACTAGCGGGAGGACAAGCACAGATACGCAGTATTTT. Translating gives CASSPRTSGRTSTDTQYF.